Included here is one TCR beta chain sequence, with context. The sample is drawn from a study of T-cell reconstitution after alpha-beta-depleted transplantation in children. Unique molecular identifiers were built into the TCRbeta library. TCRdb re-called the PCR reads through MiXCR, storing one row per CDR3 protein. The sample contains roughly 300,000 distinct CDR3 sequences, 10% to 13% of which appear only once. The CDR3 extends over 16 amino acids. The ends were cut back, 5 bases at V and 0 bases at J, with 13 bases in the middle. This clonotype was sampled from a human donor who donated a stem cell graft to a child with acute lymphoblastic leukemia. Sequenced material: PBMCs from the stem cell graft donor, taken from the stem cell graft. The chain combines TRBV12-3 or TRBV12-4 with TRBJ2-2; D gene unclear. CDR3 sequence: CASSPDPRSNTGELFF. DNA of the CDR3: TGTGCCAGCAGTCCCGACCCACGATCGAACACCGGGGAGCTGTTTTTT.